Listed below are T cell receptor beta chains from one sample, sequenced in a study of blood T cell repertoires in COVID-19. The table came from immunoSEQ multiplex PCR; TCRdb's copy has only in-frame clones and leaves some out. The sample carries 300,000 or so clones, approximately 90% recorded once. Sequences were obtained from peripheral blood. The receptors derive from a woman aged 40 to 55 with acute or convalescent COVID-19. Both conserved end residues are part of each CDR3. A D gene is named only where the DNA matches it firmly. Not all rows give a size; the values are once, few, many and, for expanded clones, a class.

clone_size j_call d_call v_call cdr3_length cdr3_nt cdr3_aa
. TRBJ1-3 . TRBV5-1 15 TGCGCCAGCAGTAGCTCAGGGGCCTCTGGAAACACCATATATTTT CASSSSGASGNTIYF
. TRBJ1-2 TRBD1 TRBV2 14 TGTGCCAGCATTGACAGGGGCCTTCCCTATGGCTACACCTTC CASIDRGLPYGYTF
. TRBJ2-2 . TRBV5-8 13 TGTGCCAGCAGCTATCAAGGAGGCGGGGAGCTGTTTTTT CASSYQGGGELFF
. TRBJ1-2 . TRBV6-5 14 TGTGCCAGCAGTTACTCTGAGGGGGTTGGGGGCTACACCTTC CASSYSEGVGGYTF
. TRBJ2-2 . TRBV25-1 14 TGTGCCAGCAGTGATATGGGCAGCACCGGGGAGCTGTTTTTT CASSDMGSTGELFF
. TRBJ1-1 TRBD1 TRBV11-2 16 TGTGCCAGCAGCTTAGATGGGGTCGCAGGGGGCGTTGAAGCTTTCTTT CASSLDGVAGGVEAFF
. TRBJ2-5 . TRBV29-1 12 TGCAGCGTTGTAAGGGGGCAAGAGACCCAGTACTTC CSVVRGQETQYF
. TRBJ1-2 . TRBV18 17 TGTGCCAGCTCCCCCTTGGCAGGCTTCGGGGGTAACTATGGCTACACCTTC CASSPLAGFGGNYGYTF
once TRBJ1-1 TRBD1 TRBV14 12 TGTGCCAGCAGCCAATACAGGGGGAATGCTTTCTTT CASSQYRGNAFF
. TRBJ1-1 . TRBV20-1 13 TGCAGTGCTAGTGGACAGTACGCCACTGAAGCTTTCTTT CSASGQYATEAFF
. TRBJ2-1 . TRBV19 11 TGTGCCACGGCGGACAGTGTTACGCAGTTCTTC CATADSVTQFF
. TRBJ2-1 TRBD2 TRBV4-1 16 TGCGCCAGCAGCCCAGGTGTCACAGCGGGACGAAGTGAGCAGTTCTTC CASSPGVTAGRSEQFF
. TRBJ2-1 TRBD1 TRBV6-5 13 TGTGCCAGCAAGGGACAGGGTGCCCATGAGCAGTTCTTC CASKGQGAHEQFF
. TRBJ1-4 . TRBV5-8 15 TGTGCCAGCAGCTTGGCGGCAGGAAGTAATGAAAAACTGTTTTTT CASSLAAGSNEKLFF
. TRBJ2-1 TRBD2 TRBV19 15 TGTGCCAGTAGTATAGGACTAGCGGGGGGTCATGAGCAGTTCTTC CASSIGLAGGHEQFF
few TRBJ1-2 . TRBV6-6 17 TGTGCCAGCAGTCATCCGCGTCTGGGGGGAGCGAACTATGGCTACACCTTC CASSHPRLGGANYGYTF
. TRBJ2-3 TRBD2 TRBV9 18 TGTGCCAGCAGCGATGACGGGACTAGCGGGGGCAGCACAGATACGCAGTATTTT CASSDDGTSGGSTDTQYF
few TRBJ1-2 TRBD1 TRBV5-1 16 TGCGCCAGCAGCCCCCCCACGGGACAGGGTACCTATGGCTACACCTTC CASSPPTGQGTYGYTF
. TRBJ2-3 . TRBV9 17 TGTGCCAGCAGCAACCCTGGGGCAGGGGTGGCGTCAGATACGCAGTATTTT CASSNPGAGVASDTQYF
. TRBJ1-2 . TRBV15 15 TGTGCCACCAGCAGAGAGGGTCGGGGGGCGTATGGCTACACCTTC CATSREGRGAYGYTF
. TRBJ1-5 . TRBV12-3/TRBV12-4 12 TGTGCCAGCAGTTATTCTAATCAGCCCCAGCATTTT CASSYSNQPQHF
. TRBJ1-3 . TRBV30 15 TGTGCCTGGATCGCGGGGGTTAGCTCTGGAAACACCATATATTTT CAWIAGVSSGNTIYF
few TRBJ1-2 . TRBV7-8 14 TGTGCCAGCAGCTTACTACGGAGTAACTATGGCTACACCTTC CASSLLRSNYGYTF
. TRBJ1-5 . TRBV27 15 TGTGCCAGCAGTTTATCGTTGCAGCGAGATCAGCCCCAGCATTTT CASSLSLQRDQPQHF
. TRBJ1-3 TRBD1 TRBV5-1 14 TGCGCCAGCAGCTTGGACAGGGGTGGAAACACCATATATTTT CASSLDRGGNTIYF
few TRBJ1-2 TRBD1 TRBV12-5 18 TGTGCTAGTGGTTTGCCCGGACAGGGCCCCACCACTAACTATGGCTACACCTTC CASGLPGQGPTTNYGYTF
. TRBJ1-1 . TRBV7-7 13 TGTGCCAGCAGCTTACAGGAGAACACTGAAGCTTTCTTT CASSLQENTEAFF
. TRBJ2-1 . TRBV14 13 TGTGCCAGCAGCCAAGGTGCGAGAAATGAGCAGTTCTTC CASSQGARNEQFF
. TRBJ1-2 . TRBV29-1 13 TGCAGCGTAGAGAAAGACAGACGCTATGGCTACACCTTC CSVEKDRRYGYTF
. TRBJ1-2 TRBD1 TRBV29-1 12 TGCAGCGCCGATGGACAGGGGCAGGGCTACACCTTC CSADGQGQGYTF
once TRBJ2-1 TRBD2 TRBV12-5 15 TGTGCTAGTGGTTTGGTAATAGCCCGCGGGGGTGAGCAGTTCTTC CASGLVIARGGEQFF
. TRBJ1-4 TRBD1 TRBV28 19 TGTGCCAGCAGTTTAACGCTTGGGACAGGGCGCAAAGGGGATGAAAAACTGTTTTTT CASSLTLGTGRKGDEKLFF
. TRBJ1-5 TRBD1 TRBV15 18 TGTGCCACCAGCAGAGATCTTCCGACAGGGGGACGCAATCAGCCCCAGCATTTT CATSRDLPTGGRNQPQHF
. TRBJ1-5 . TRBV19 14 TGTGCCAGTAGTACCTGGGACAACCATCAGCCCCAGCATTTT CASSTWDNHQPQHF
. TRBJ1-2 . TRBV12-5 14 TGTGCTAGTGGTTTAGGACAAGTGGGGTATGGCTACACCTTC CASGLGQVGYGYTF
. TRBJ1-6 . TRBV3-1/TRBV3-2 16 TGTGCCAGCAGCCAAGCGTCAGGTTTCTATAATTCACCCCTCCACTTT CASSQASGFYNSPLHF
. TRBJ1-5 . TRBV12-5 13 TGTGCTAGTGGTTCAGGGTACAATCAGCCCCAGCATTTT CASGSGYNQPQHF
. TRBJ1-1 . TRBV19 13 TGTGCCAGTAGTATAAGGGGGAACACTGAAGCTTTCTTT CASSIRGNTEAFF
. TRBJ1-2 . TRBV29-1 8 TGCAGCGTTGATAGGGGCACCTTC CSVDRGTF
. TRBJ2-1 . TRBV7-3 14 TGTGCCAGCAGCTTGAATACTGACATATCTGAGCAGTTCTTC CASSLNTDISEQFF
. TRBJ1-3 TRBD1 TRBV7-6 16 TGTGCCAGCAGCTTAGCTGGGACAGGGGCTGGAAACACCATATATTTT CASSLAGTGAGNTIYF
. TRBJ1-2 TRBD1 TRBV19 13 TGTGCCAGTAGTATAATCGGGACAGATGGCTACACCTTC CASSIIGTDGYTF
. TRBJ2-4 . TRBV5-1 15 TGCGCCAGCAGCTTGGCCGAAGCTACCCCCAACATTCAGTACTTC CASSLAEATPNIQYF
. TRBJ1-2 . TRBV3-1/TRBV3-2 17 TGTGCCAGCAGCCATAGGACGGAGGTATGGGGAAACTATGGCTACACCTTC CASSHRTEVWGNYGYTF
. TRBJ2-5 TRBD2 TRBV9 15 TGTGCCAGCAGCACCCGCGGGGGGCGGAGGGAGACCCAGTACTTC CASSTRGGRRETQYF
few TRBJ2-3 . TRBV2 13 TGTGCCAGCCTCTTTGCGGTCACAGATACGCAGTATTTT CASLFAVTDTQYF
. TRBJ2-3 TRBD1 TRBV29-1 14 TGCAGCGTTGAAGACTGGGACAGGTCAGATACGCAGTATTTT CSVEDWDRSDTQYF
once TRBJ2-1 TRBD2 TRBV13 15 TGTGCCAGCAGTTGGACTAGCGGGGCGCACAATGAGCAGTTCTTC CASSWTSGAHNEQFF
. TRBJ1-2 TRBD1 TRBV5-1 16 TGCGCCAGCAGCTTGGAGGTGACAGGGAAGAACTATGGCTACACCTTC CASSLEVTGKNYGYTF
. TRBJ2-3 . TRBV5-1 12 TGCGCCAGCAGCTTGACGGTACGCACGCAGTATTTT CASSLTVRTQYF
. TRBJ1-6 . TRBV10-1 13 TGCGCCAGCAGCCAGGCGAGTAATTCACCCCTCCACTTT CASSQASNSPLHF
. TRBJ1-1 . TRBV7-8 13 TGTGCCAGCAGCACTAGGAGGGTCGCTGAAGCTTTCTTT CASSTRRVAEAFF
few TRBJ2-3 TRBD1 TRBV4-1 16 TGCGCCAGCAGCCAAGGGGGGGGGACAGGGACAAATACGCAGTATTTT CASSQGGGTGTNTQYF
. TRBJ1-1 . TRBV18 13 TGTGCCAGCTCGGAGCAGGGGAACACTGAAGCTTTCTTT CASSEQGNTEAFF